The 17 T cell receptor beta chains below come from one sample, sequenced in a study of blood T cell repertoires in COVID-19. Data came from immunoSEQ multiplex PCR; TCRdb stores just in-frame clones and leaves some out. The table includes 25,000 or so clones, 86% detected once. Sequenced material: peripheral blood. The receptors were sampled from a human donor with acute or convalescent COVID-19. The donor label of this sample is uncertain.

J is TRBJ1-1 and V is TRBV27, with TRBD1 as a possible D gene (6 bases). The CDR3 is 16 amino acids. Germline CDR1 MNHEY, CDR2 SMNVEV (reference sequence). V was trimmed by 5 bases and J by 5 bases, leaving 21 bases between them. CDR3 nucleotide sequence: TGTGCCAGCAGTCCCGCCCCCGGACAGTTAGGGACTGAAGCTTTCTTT. Its protein is CASSPAPGQLGTEAFF.

This chain uses TRBV11-3 with TRBJ2-5; D gene ambiguous. Between the trimmed V and J ends, which lost 3 bases and 5 bases, there was a span of 10 bases. The CDR3 is made up of 13 amino acids. The germline V gene encodes CDR1 SGHNT and CDR2 YENEEA. The CDR3 DNA reads as TGTGCCAGCAGCTTGTATGTGGGCGAGACCCAGTACTTC. Protein product: CASSLYVGETQYF.

The chain has TRBV29-1 and TRBJ2-7; possible D gene TRBD1, 5 bases. Germline lookup yields CDR1 SQVTM and CDR2 ANQGSEA. This CDR3 spans 12 amino acids. With 6 bases removed from V and 3 bases from J, the gap between germline ends came to 12 bases. The CDR3 nucleotides are TGCAGCGTCACAGGTCCGGACTACGAGCAGTACTTC. This sequence encodes CSVTGPDYEQYF.

The chain recombines TRBV3-1 (or the pseudogene TRBV3-2) with TRBJ2-2, with D unresolved. CDR3 size: 12 residues. With 5 bases removed from V and 5 bases from J, the gap between germline ends came to 6 bases. CDR1 is LGHDT, CDR2 YNNKEL, per germline (reference sequence). CDR3 sequence (DNA): TGTGCCAGCAGCACCCTAACCGGGGAGCTGTTTTTT. This gives the protein CASSTLTGELFF.

The genes are TRBV25-1 and TRBJ2-7, with D perhaps TRBD2 (5 bases). CDR3 size: 16 residues. Trimming took 7 bases from V and 0 from J, leaving 19 bases between them. Germline-derived CDR1 and CDR2 are MGHDK and SYGVNS. This chain's CDR3 is CASTLGGAETSYEQYF. The CDR3 DNA sequence: TGTGCCAGCACTCTCGGAGGAGCGGAGACCTCCTACGAGCAGTACTTC.

The chain recombines TRBV6-5 with TRBJ1-6; no definite D call. V was pared by 6 bases and J by 10 bases, with 16 bases between. From germline, CDR1 is MNHEY and CDR2 SVGAGI. The CDR3 extends over 14 amino acids. The CDR3 nucleotides read TGTGCCAGCAGCCCCGGCCGGGAGGAATCACCCCTCCACTTT. Translation gives CASSPGREESPLHF.

The chain carries TRBV3-1 (or the pseudogene TRBV3-2) and TRBJ2-3, with 7 bases matching TRBD1. Trimming took 3 bases from V and 0 from J; bases not matched to a gene: 6. This CDR3 has 16 residues. CDR1 is LGHDT and CDR2 is YNNKEL in the germline V gene (reference sequence). The CDR3 bases are TGTGCCAGCAGCCATGACCGGGACAGAAGCACAGATACGCAGTATTTT. Translation: CASSHDRDRSTDTQYF.

The CDR3 is CASRMDRYSNQPQHF. In DNA, the CDR3 is TGTGCCAGCAGGATGGACAGGTATAGCAATCAGCCCCAGCATTTT. J is TRBJ1-5 and V is TRBV2, with 7 nucleotides matching TRBD1. The V and J ends lost 6 bases and 0 bases, in that order; junction bases with no gene match: 5. CDR3 length equals 15 residues. Looked up from germline, CDR1 is SNHLY and CDR2 is FYNNEI. Variable domain in full (rest from reference TRBV2 and TRBJ1-5): EPEVTQTPSHQVTQMGQEVILRCVPISNHLYFYWYRQILGQKVEFLVSFYNNEISEKSEIFDDQFSVERPDGSNFTLKIRSTKLEDSAMYFCASRMDRYSNQPQHFGDGTRLSIL.

The CDR3 here is CSVDQTGGPYNEQFF. The CDR3, as DNA: TGCAGCGTTGACCAAACAGGGGGGCCCTACAATGAGCAGTTCTTC. This rearrangement joins TRBV29-1 to TRBJ2-1; 8 bases agree with TRBD1. CDR1 is SQVTM and CDR2 is ANQGSEA in the germline V gene. The CDR3 loop spans 15 amino acids. Trimming cost V 3 bases and J 2 bases; bases outside gene matches: 6.

V gene TRBV19 combines with J gene TRBJ2-2; 12 positions match TRBD2. CDR1 is LNHDA and CDR2 is SQIVND in the germline V gene (reference sequence). The length of the CDR3 is 17 residues. V trimming: 7 bases; J trimming: 0 bases; junction bases outside the gene matches: 6. The CDR3 DNA follows: TGTGCCAGTATGGGACTAGCGGGCCTTACGAACACCGGGGAGCTGTTTTTT. Protein sequence: CASMGLAGLTNTGELFF.

This chain connects TRBV5-6 to TRBJ2-4; D remains ambiguous. CDR1 and CDR2 (germline): SGHDT, YYEEEE. The CDR3 length is 12 residues. Between the trimmed V and J ends, which lost 0 bases and 11 bases, there was a span of 9 bases. CDR3 protein: CASSLDSRFQYF. CDR3 nucleotide sequence: TGTGCCAGCAGCTTGGACAGTCGTTTTCAGTACTTC. Full variable domain (remainder filled in from reference TRBV5-6 and TRBJ2-4): DAGVTQSPTHLIKTRGQQVTLRCSPKSGHDTVSWYQQALGQGPQFIFQYYEEEERQRGNFPDRFSGHQFPNYSSELNVNALLLGDSALYLCASSLDSRFQYFGAGTRLSVL.

The chain combines TRBV6-5 with TRBJ1-1, with a possible D match to TRBD1 (6 bases). CDR3 size: 12 residues. V was clipped by 9 bases and J by 6 bases, with 14 bases between them. CDR1 is MNHEY, CDR2 SVGAGI, per germline. The CDR3 coding sequence is TGTGCCAGTAGGGGGAGTAATGCTGAAGCTTTCTTT. Its protein product is CASRGSNAEAFF.

The rearrangement uses TRBV7-9 and TRBJ2-7, with D perhaps TRBD1 (7 bases). Deletions cut 5 bases from V and 4 bases from J, with 18 bases between. This CDR3 spans 15 amino acids. Germline CDR1 is SEHNR and CDR2 is FQNEAQ (reference sequence). The chain's CDR3 is CASSPPPSGGYEQYF. As DNA, the CDR3 is TGTGCCAGCAGCCCACCCCCGTCAGGGGGGTACGAGCAGTACTTC.

The chain links TRBV30 to TRBJ2-2; possibly TRBD2 for D (5 bases). Trimming removed 0 bases at V and 5 bases at J, with 10 bases between. Germline V gives CDR1 GTSNPN, CDR2 SVGIG (reference sequence). The CDR3 runs to 14 residues. DNA for the CDR3: TGTGCCTGGAGTGTGCGTCCGGGGACCGGGGAGCTGTTTTTT. The encoded protein is CAWSVRPGTGELFF.

This chain connects TRBV12-3 or TRBV12-4 to TRBJ2-5, with D maybe TRBD1 (6 bases). The length of the CDR3 is 12 residues. Trimming removed 7 bases from V and 5 bases from J, with 11 bases in between. CDR3 sequence reads: CASTRGLETQYF. CDR3 coding DNA: TGTGCCAGCACCAGGGGCTTGGAGACCCAGTACTTC.

V gene TRBV18 combines with J gene TRBJ1-5; D gene uncertain. Per germline, CDR1 KGHSH and CDR2 LQKENI. CDR3 length: 15 residues. Between the trimmed V and J ends, which lost 2 bases and 6 bases, there was a span of 14 bases. The CDR3 loop is CASSPTGELGQPQHF. The CDR3 DNA follows: TGTGCCAGCTCACCAACCGGGGAGCTTGGTCAGCCCCAGCATTTT.

The chain employs TRBV12-3 or TRBV12-4 and TRBJ2-1; 8 bases map to TRBD1. This CDR3 has 13 residues. V was clipped by 6 bases and J by 6 bases; unmatched bases: 4. DNA of the CDR3: TGTGCCAGCAGACGACAGGGGCTCAATGAGCAGTTCTTC. Translating it yields CASRRQGLNEQFF.